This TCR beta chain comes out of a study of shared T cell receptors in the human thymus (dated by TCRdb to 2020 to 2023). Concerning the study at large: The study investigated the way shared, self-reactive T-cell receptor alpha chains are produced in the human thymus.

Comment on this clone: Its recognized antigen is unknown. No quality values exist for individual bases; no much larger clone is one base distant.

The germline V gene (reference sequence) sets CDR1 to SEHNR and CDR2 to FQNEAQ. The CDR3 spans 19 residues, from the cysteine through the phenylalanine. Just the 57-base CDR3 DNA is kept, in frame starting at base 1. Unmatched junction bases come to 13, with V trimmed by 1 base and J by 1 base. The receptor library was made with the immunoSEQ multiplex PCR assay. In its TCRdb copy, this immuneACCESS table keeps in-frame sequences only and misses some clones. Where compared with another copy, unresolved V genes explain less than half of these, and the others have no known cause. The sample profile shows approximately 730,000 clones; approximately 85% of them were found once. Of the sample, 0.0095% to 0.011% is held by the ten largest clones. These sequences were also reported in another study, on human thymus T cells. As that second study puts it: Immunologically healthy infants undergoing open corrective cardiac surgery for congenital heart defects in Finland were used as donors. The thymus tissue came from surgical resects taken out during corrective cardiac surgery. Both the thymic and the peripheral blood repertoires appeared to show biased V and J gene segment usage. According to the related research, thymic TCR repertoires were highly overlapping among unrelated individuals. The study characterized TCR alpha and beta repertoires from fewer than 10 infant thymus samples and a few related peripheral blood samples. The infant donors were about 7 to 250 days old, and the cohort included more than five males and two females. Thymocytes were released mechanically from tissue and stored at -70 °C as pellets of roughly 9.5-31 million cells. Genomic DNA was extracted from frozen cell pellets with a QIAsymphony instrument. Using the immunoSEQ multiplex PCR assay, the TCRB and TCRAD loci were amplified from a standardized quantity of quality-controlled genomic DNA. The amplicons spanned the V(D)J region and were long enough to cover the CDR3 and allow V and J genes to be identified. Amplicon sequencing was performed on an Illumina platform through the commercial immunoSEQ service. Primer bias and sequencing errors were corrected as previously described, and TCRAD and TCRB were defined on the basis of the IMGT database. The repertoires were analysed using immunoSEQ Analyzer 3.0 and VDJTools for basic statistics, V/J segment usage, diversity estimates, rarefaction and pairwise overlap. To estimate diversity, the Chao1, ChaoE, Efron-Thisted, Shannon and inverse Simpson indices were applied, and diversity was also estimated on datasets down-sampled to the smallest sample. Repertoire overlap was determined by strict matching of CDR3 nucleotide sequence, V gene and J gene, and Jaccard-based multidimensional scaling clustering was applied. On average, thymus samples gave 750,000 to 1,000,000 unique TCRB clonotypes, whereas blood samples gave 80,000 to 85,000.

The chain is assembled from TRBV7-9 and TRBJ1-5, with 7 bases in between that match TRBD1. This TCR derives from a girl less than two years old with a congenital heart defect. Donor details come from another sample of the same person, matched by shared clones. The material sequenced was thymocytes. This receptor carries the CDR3 CASSLEKVTGVVSNQPQHF. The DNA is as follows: TGTGCCAGCAGCTTAGAAAAGGTTACAGGGGTGGTCAGCAATCAGCCCCAGCATTTT. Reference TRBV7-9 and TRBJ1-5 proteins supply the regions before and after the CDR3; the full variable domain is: DTGVSQNPRHKITKRGQNVTFRCDPISEHNRLYWYRQTLGQGPEFLTYFQNEAQLEKSRLLSDRFSAERPKGSFSTLEIQRTEQGDSAMYLCASSLEKVTGVVSNQPQHFGDGTRLSIL.